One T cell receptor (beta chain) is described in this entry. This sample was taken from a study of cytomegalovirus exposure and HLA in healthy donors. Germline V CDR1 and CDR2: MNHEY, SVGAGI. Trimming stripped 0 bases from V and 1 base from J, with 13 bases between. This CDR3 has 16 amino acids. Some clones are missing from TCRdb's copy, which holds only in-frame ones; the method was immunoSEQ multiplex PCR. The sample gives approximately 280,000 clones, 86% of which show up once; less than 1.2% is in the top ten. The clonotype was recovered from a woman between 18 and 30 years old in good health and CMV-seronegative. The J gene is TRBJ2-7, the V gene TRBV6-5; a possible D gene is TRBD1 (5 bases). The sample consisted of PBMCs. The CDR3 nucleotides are TGTGCCAGCAGTTACTCGAGTGGGGCAGGGTCCTACGAGCAGTACTTC. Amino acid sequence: CASSYSSGAGSYEQYF.